The rows below give T cell receptor beta chains drawn from one sample of a study of cytomegalovirus exposure and HLA in healthy donors. This table comes from immunoSEQ multiplex PCR, and its TCRdb copy is limited to in-frame clones, with some not included. The sample lists approximately 120,000 clones, around 75% occurring once. The sample comprised PBMCs. These receptors came from a man in his sixties in good health and CMV-seropositive. The CDR3 runs from the conserved cysteine through the conserved F or W. D genes are given only for firm matches. A row's size may be missing; if present it is once, few, many or a size class.

.,TRBV5-1,once,TRBJ2-3,TGCGCCAGCAGCTTAGCGTTGGCAGATTCAGATACGCAGTATTTT,CASSLALADSDTQYF
TRBD1,TRBV5-4,.,TRBJ1-4,TGTGCCAGCAGCTGGGACAGGGTCGAGAATGAAAAACTGTTTTTT,CASSWDRVENEKLFF
.,TRBV29-1,.,TRBJ1-1,TGCAGCGTTAAAGGTCAGGACATGAACACTGAAGCTTTCTTT,CSVKGQDMNTEAFF
TRBD2,TRBV5-1,once,TRBJ2-1,TGCGCCAGCAGCTTGATCGCGGGGGGCGTTTACAATGAGCAGTTCTTC,CASSLIAGGVYNEQFF
.,TRBV2,once,TRBJ1-6,TGTGCCAGCAGTGAACGCCGACTGGACTATTCACCCCTCCACTTT,CASSERRLDYSPLHF
TRBD1,TRBV13,.,TRBJ1-1,TGTGCCAGCAGTTTGAAACAGGGGACCTACACTGAAGCTTTCTTT,CASSLKQGTYTEAFF
TRBD2,TRBV27,.,TRBJ2-3,TGTGCCAGCAGGGAGCGGGGGGGTAACACAGATACGCAGTATTTT,CASRERGGNTDTQYF
TRBD1,TRBV6-6,once,TRBJ2-1,TGTGCCAGCAGTTTCGCCGACAGGGATGAGCAGTTCTTC,CASSFADRDEQFF
.,TRBV28,.,TRBJ1-5,TGTGCCAGTCTAGGGGATGTTGATCAGCCCCAGCATTTT,CASLGDVDQPQHF
TRBD2,TRBV30,.,TRBJ2-5,TGTGCCTGGAGCTCGGGACTAGCGAGGGGGGAGACCCAGTACTTC,CAWSSGLARGETQYF
.,TRBV5-1,.,TRBJ2-1,TGCGCCAGCAGCTTGAGCCCCCCAGAGCAGTTCTTC,CASSLSPPEQFF
.,TRBV27,.,TRBJ2-4,TGTGCCAGCCGATCGGGCGCAGGGAGGAACATTCAGTACTTC,CASRSGAGRNIQYF
.,TRBV2,few,TRBJ2-7,TGTGCCAGCAGTGAAGTATACGAGCAGTACTTC,CASSEVYEQYF
.,TRBV7-6,.,TRBJ2-7,TGTGCCAGCACCTTGGGGGGTTGGGATTACGAGCAGTACTTC,CASTLGGWDYEQYF
.,TRBV7-2,.,TRBJ1-6,TGTGCCAGCAGCTTAGCTCTGAACCAGCGGTCTTATAATTCACCCCTCCACTTT,CASSLALNQRSYNSPLHF
.,TRBV5-1,.,TRBJ2-1,TGCGCCAGCAGCTTGAGCCCGGGGGTTAGCGATGAGCAGTTCTTC,CASSLSPGVSDEQFF
.,TRBV5-5,.,TRBJ1-1,TGTGCCCGCTACAGCGGCACTGAAGCTTTCTTT,CARYSGTEAFF
.,TRBV7-9,.,TRBJ2-1,TGTGCCAGCAGCTTAATCATGGGAGATGAGCAGTTCTTC,CASSLIMGDEQFF
.,TRBV27,.,TRBJ1-1,TGTGCCAGCTCTATCACAGACATGAACACTGAAGCTTTCTTT,CASSITDMNTEAFF
TRBD2,TRBV7-7,.,TRBJ2-3,TGTGCGTGCGGGAGTGAGGGAGATACGCAGTATTTT,CACGSEGDTQYF
.,TRBV5-1,.,TRBJ1-2,TGCGCCAGCAGCCCTGACAATAGCTATGGCTACACCTTC,CASSPDNSYGYTF
TRBD1,TRBV9,.,TRBJ1-2,TGTGCCAGCAGCTTCACAGGGGACTATGGCTACACCTTC,CASSFTGDYGYTF
TRBD2,TRBV28,.,TRBJ2-2,TGTGCCAGCAGTTTACCGGGGGGGCTAAACACCGGGGAGCTGTTTTTT,CASSLPGGLNTGELFF
TRBD1,TRBV2,few,TRBJ1-1,TGTGCCAGCAGGGAACGGACAGGGGGCGATGAAGCTTTCTTT,CASRERTGGDEAFF
.,TRBV6-5,.,TRBJ1-2,TGTGCCAGCAGTTACAATCGGGAGGGCTACACCTTC,CASSYNREGYTF
TRBD1,TRBV28,few,TRBJ1-1,TGTGCCAGCAGAGCCCGGGACAGGGCCGTGGTAAACACTGAAGCTTTCTTT,CASRARDRAVVNTEAFF
TRBD1,TRBV9,.,TRBJ1-1,TGTGCCAGCAGCGTTACCGACAGGGGCACTGAAGCTTTCTTT,CASSVTDRGTEAFF
.,TRBV6-1,.,TRBJ1-2,TGTGCCAGCAGTTTCTTGCAGGATAACTATGGCTACACCTTC,CASSFLQDNYGYTF
.,TRBV7-8,once,TRBJ1-5,TGTGCCAGCAGCTTAGCGGACAGCCAATACAATCAGCCCCAGCATTTT,CASSLADSQYNQPQHF
.,TRBV11-2,.,TRBJ1-1,TGTGCCAGCAGCTTAGATCTAAGGGGGGGGACTGAAGCTTTCTTT,CASSLDLRGGTEAFF
.,TRBV5-1,few,TRBJ1-1,TGCGCCAGCAGCCTAGCAGGACACACTGAAGCTTTCTTT,CASSLAGHTEAFF
TRBD2,TRBV5-4,few,TRBJ2-3,TGTGCCAGCAGCTCCCGCCTACTAGCGGGGGTTTCCGCTACGCAGTATTTT,CASSSRLLAGVSATQYF